Listed below are T cell receptor beta chains from one sample, sequenced in a study of T cell responses to AZD1222 COVID-19 vaccine. TCRdb keeps only in-frame clones here, not all; method: immunoSEQ multiplex PCR. The sample has around 150,000 clones, more than 80% seen once. The specimen was peripheral blood, collected on day 0 of AZD1222 vaccination. The receptors shown here come from an adult in good health. Both conserved end residues are part of each CDR3.

v_call cdr3_aa
TRBV19 CASQISAPGRDNPLHF
TRBV30 CACPHGLGQGARGYTF
TRBV6-5 CAGSGTGGYYGYTF
TRBV30 CAWSAKLKKINTEAFF
TRBV30 CAWNRQPGQETQYF
TRBV6-5 CASSFRQGDGYTF
TRBV28 CASSFLWQGQFF
TRBV9 CASSRSSGFQDTEAFF
TRBV13 CASTRRGVQGASSYYGYTF
TRBV7-8 CASSEDSGTTEAFF
TRBV7-9 CASSSPRNEQYF
TRBV5-6 CASSDPGQGPTDTQYF
TRBV6-5 CASSYPSAGAYEQYF
TRBV5-1 CASSLGEVETQYF
TRBV7-9 CASSPLWGNQETQYF
TRBV5-6 CASREGQGLGYTF
TRBV10-3 CATGQSINYGYTF
TRBV6-5 CASTWGRENEQFF
TRBV15 CATSRGRGLGNTIYF
TRBV19 CASSISVRLTEAFF
TRBV19 CASSHRGADTQYF
TRBV9 CASSAFIDSSSYNEQFF
TRBV5-1 CASSPGQAISYEQYF
TRBV12-3/TRBV12-4 CASSPKTGWTQYF
TRBV3-1/TRBV3-2 CASSQGRGRNTEAFF
TRBV27 CASSTDRGSSYEQYF
TRBV12-3/TRBV12-4 CASSRQTNQPQHF
TRBV5-1 CASSFRTGQGGEQYF
TRBV24-1 CATSDTTGQPYF
TRBV5-4 CASRRDSSYEQYF
TRBV28 CASSFGSPLHF
TRBV6-5 CASSLQGIYGYTF
TRBV14 CASSQGASGGIPYEQYF
TRBV7-3 CASSFSGGNNEQFF
TRBV27 CASDSQETQYF
TRBV4-1 CASSPLNLQGGEKLFF
TRBV3-1/TRBV3-2 CASSQGTSTDTQYF
TRBV19 CASSIQGSYTF
TRBV28 CASSATGTGIYGYTF
TRBV24-1 CATSDLSGGGSLGGNEQFF
TRBV5-1 CASSPGTGNQETQYF